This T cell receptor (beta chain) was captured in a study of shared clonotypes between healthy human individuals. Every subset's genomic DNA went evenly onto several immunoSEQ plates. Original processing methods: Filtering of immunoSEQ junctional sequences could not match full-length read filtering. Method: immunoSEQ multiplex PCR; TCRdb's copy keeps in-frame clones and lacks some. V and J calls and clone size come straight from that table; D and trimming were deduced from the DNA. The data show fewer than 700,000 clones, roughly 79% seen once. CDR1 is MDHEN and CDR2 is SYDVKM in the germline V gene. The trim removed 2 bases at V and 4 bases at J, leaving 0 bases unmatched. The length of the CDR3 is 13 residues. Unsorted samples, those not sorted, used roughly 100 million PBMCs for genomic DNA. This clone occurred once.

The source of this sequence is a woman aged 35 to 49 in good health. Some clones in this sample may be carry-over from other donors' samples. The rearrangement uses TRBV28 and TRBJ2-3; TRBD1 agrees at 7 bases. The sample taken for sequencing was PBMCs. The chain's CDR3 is CASSLDRADTQYF. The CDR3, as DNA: TGTGCCAGCAGTTTAGACAGGGCAGATACGCAGTATTTT.